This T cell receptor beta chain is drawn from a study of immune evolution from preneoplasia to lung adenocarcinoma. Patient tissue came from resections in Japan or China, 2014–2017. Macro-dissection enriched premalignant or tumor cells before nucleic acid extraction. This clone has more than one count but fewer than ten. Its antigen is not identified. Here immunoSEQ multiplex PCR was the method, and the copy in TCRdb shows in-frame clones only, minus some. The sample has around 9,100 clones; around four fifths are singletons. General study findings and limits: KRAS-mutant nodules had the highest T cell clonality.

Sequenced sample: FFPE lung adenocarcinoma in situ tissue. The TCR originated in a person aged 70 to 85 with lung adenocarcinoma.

CDR3 coding DNA: TGTGCCACCAGACGGACAGGGGGCGCCCCTGAAAAACTGTTTTTT. Its protein is CATRRTGGAPEKLFF. The chain couples TRBV15 to TRBJ1-4; TRBD1 aligns across 11 bases. The trim removed 6 bases at V and 7 bases at J, leaving 7 bases unmatched. CDR3 length equals 15 residues. CDR1 is LNHNV and CDR2 is YYDKDF in the germline V gene (reference sequence). The variable domain in full, with the rest retrieved from reference TRBV15 and TRBJ1-4, is DAMVIQNPRYQVTQFGKPVTLSCSQTLNHNVMYWYQQKSSQAPKLLFHYYDKDFNNEADTPDNFQSRRPNTSFCFLDIRSPGLGDTAMYLCATRRTGGAPEKLFFGSGTQLSVL.